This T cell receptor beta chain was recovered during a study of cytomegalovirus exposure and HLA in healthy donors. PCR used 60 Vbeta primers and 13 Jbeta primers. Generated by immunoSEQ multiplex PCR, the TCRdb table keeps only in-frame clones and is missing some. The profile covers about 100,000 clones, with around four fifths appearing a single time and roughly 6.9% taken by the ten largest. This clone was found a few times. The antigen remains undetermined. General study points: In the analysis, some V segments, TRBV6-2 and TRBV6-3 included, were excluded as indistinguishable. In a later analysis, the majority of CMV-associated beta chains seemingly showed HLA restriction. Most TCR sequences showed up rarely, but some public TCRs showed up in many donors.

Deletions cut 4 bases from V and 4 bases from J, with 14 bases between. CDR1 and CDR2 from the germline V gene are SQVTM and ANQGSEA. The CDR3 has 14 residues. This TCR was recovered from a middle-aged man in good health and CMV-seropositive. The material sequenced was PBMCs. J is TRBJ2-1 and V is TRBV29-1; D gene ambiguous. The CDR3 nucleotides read TGCAGCGTTGCCCCCCTTCTAGAATACAATGAGCAGTTCTTC. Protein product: CSVAPLLEYNEQFF.